This TCR beta chain originates from a study of shared clonotypes between healthy human individuals. Study observations and caveats: Shared clonotypes across all four donors exceeded non-shared ones in generation probability. Naive subsets typically showed greater estimated richness than memory subsets.

Remarks on this clone: What it binds is not known.

Sequenced by immunoSEQ multiplex PCR; TCRdb stores in-frame clones only, minus some. The table has 170,000 or so clones, 65% to 70% seen once. The germline V gene encodes CDR1 SGHTA and CDR2 FQGNSA. The length of the CDR3 is 15 residues. The V end was cut by 1 base, the J end by 3 bases, with 10 bases between. The TCR comes from a young man in good health. The chain uses TRBV7-2 and TRBJ2-1; D is uncertain. The sample taken for sequencing was memory CD4+ T cells sorted from blood. The subset: CD45RA-negative fraction. The CDR3 nucleotides read TGTGCCAGCAGCTTAGTATCATACAACTACAATGAGCAGTTCTTC. Protein sequence: CASSLVSYNYNEQFF. Full variable domain (remainder filled in from reference TRBV7-2 and TRBJ2-1): GAGVSQSPSNKVTEKGKDVELRCDPISGHTALYWYRQSLGQGLEFLIYFQGNSAPDKSGLPSDRFSAERTGGSVSTLTIQRTQQEDSAVYLCASSLVSYNYNEQFFGPGTRLTVL.